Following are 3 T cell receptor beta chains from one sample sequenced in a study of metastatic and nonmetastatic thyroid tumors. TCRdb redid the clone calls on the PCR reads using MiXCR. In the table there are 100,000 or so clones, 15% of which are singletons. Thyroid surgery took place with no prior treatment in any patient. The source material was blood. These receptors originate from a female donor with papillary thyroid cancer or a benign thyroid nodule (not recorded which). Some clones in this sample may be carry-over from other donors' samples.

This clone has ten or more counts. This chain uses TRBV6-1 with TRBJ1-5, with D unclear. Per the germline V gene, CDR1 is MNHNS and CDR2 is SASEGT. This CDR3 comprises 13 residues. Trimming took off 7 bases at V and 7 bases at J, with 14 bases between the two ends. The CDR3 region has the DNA TGTGCCAGCACCCTCTCCTCAAGACAGCCCCAGCATTTT. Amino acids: CASTLSSRQPQHF.

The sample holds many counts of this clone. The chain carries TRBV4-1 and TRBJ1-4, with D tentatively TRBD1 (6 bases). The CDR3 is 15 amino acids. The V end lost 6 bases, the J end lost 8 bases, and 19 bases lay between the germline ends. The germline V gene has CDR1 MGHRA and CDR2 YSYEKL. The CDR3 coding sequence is TGCGCCAGCAGTCCATCCCCCGGGGGGCTGGAAAAACTGTTTTTT. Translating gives CASSPSPGGLEKLFF.

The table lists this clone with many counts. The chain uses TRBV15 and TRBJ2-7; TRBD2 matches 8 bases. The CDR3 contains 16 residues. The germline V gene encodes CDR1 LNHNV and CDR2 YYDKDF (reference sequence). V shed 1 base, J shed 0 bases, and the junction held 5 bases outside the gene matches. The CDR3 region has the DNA TGTGCCACCAGCAGAGGGGGGGCGGGGGGCTCCTACGAGCAGTACTTC. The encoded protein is CATSRGGAGGSYEQYF.